The 19 T cell receptor beta chains presented below share a single source sample, sequenced in a study of T cell responses to AZD1222 COVID-19 vaccine. Libraries were prepared by immunoSEQ multiplex PCR; TCRdb keeps only in-frame clonotypes and omits some of them. Found here are 130,000 to 150,000 clones, roughly nine tenths of them singletons; the top ten hold about 4%. The source material was peripheral blood, sampled 28 days after the second AZD1222 dose. The receptor source for this set is an adult who received the AZD1222 COVID-19 vaccine.

The genes are TRBV7-2 and TRBJ2-7, with D tentatively TRBD1 (7 bases). The CDR3 is made up of 15 amino acids. V was cut by 1 base and J by 2 bases, with 12 bases left in between. In germline, CDR1 is SGHTA, CDR2 FQGNSA. The CDR3 spells CASSLGGQRAYEQYF. The CDR3 region has the DNA TGTGCCAGCAGCTTAGGGGGACAGCGGGCCTACGAGCAGTACTTC. Drawing the rest from reference TRBV7-2 and TRBJ2-7, the complete variable domain is GAGVSQSPSNKVTEKGKDVELRCDPISGHTALYWYRQSLGQGLEFLIYFQGNSAPDKSGLPSDRFSAERTGGSVSTLTIQRTQQEDSAVYLCASSLGGQRAYEQYFGPGTRLTVT.

This chain connects TRBV7-2 to TRBJ2-5; D is undetermined. Germline assignment: CDR1 SGHTA and CDR2 FQGNSA. The CDR3 spans 15 residues. Trimming left V 7 bases short and J 0 bases short, with 15 bases between. The chain's CDR3 is CASNSDLPYQETQYF. CDR3 bases: TGTGCCAGCAACTCGGACCTACCGTACCAAGAGACCCAGTACTTC.

This chain links TRBV6-4 with TRBJ1-1; no clear D. Trimming removed 2 bases from V and 4 bases from J, with 8 bases in between. CDR1 is MRHNA and CDR2 is SNTAGT in the germline V gene. The length of the CDR3 is 13 residues. The CDR3 here is CASSDNRGTEAFF. DNA of the CDR3: TGTGCCAGCAGTGACAACAGAGGCACTGAAGCTTTCTTT.

This rearrangement joins TRBV19 to TRBJ1-5, with 11 bases fitting TRBD1. Per the germline V gene, CDR1 is LNHDA and CDR2 is SQIVND (reference sequence). The CDR3 sequence is 16 residues long. V shed 4 bases, J shed 3 bases, and the junction held 5 bases outside the gene matches. The CDR3 is CASSTGTGGPNQPQHF. The CDR3 DNA reads TGTGCCAGTAGTACCGGGACAGGGGGACCCAATCAGCCCCAGCATTTT.

J is TRBJ2-7 and V is TRBV18; weak D call: TRBD2 (5 bases). This CDR3 is built from 14 residues. Trimming left V 5 bases short and J 2 bases short, with 13 bases between. Germline V CDR1 and CDR2: KGHSH, LQKENI. CDR3 bases: TGTGCCAGCTCAGAATCGGGATCAACCTACGAGCAGTACTTC. This sequence encodes CASSESGSTYEQYF.

The rearrangement joins TRBV20-1 to TRBJ1-3; D gene uncertain. Deletions cut 3 bases from V and 2 bases from J, with 11 bases between. Germline V gives CDR1 DFQATT, CDR2 SNEGSKA (reference sequence). The CDR3 has 14 residues. In nucleotides, the CDR3 is TGCAGTGCTAGTACCGTTATTACTGGAAACACCATATATTTT. Translating it yields CSASTVITGNTIYF.

This rearrangement joins TRBV6-5 to TRBJ1-1; D not certain. The CDR3 is made up of 14 amino acids. Per germline, CDR1 MNHEY and CDR2 SVGAGI. V gave up 6 bases and J gave up 4 bases, with 15 bases separating them. The CDR3 DNA follows: TGTGCCAGCAGCCGCCCTCTCCAAGGCACTGAAGCTTTCTTT. It is translated as CASSRPLQGTEAFF.

This chain uses TRBV6-1 with TRBJ2-5, with 7 bases identical to TRBD2. This CDR3 is built from 11 residues. V shed 6 bases, J shed 5 bases, and the junction held 0 bases outside the gene matches. Germline V CDR1 and CDR2: MNHNS, SASEGT. As DNA, the CDR3 is TGTGCCAGCAGAGCGGGGGAGACCCAGTACTTC. It yields the protein CASRAGETQYF.

The CDR3 DNA follows: TGTGCCAGCAGCTTAGGGACAGACTTTAGCAATCAGCCCCAGCATTTT. Residues: CASSLGTDFSNQPQHF. The rearrangement joins TRBV5-4 to TRBJ1-5; 7 positions agree with TRBD1. V trimming: 2 bases; J trimming: 0 bases; junction bases outside the gene matches: 5. This CDR3 comprises 16 residues. The germline V gene encodes CDR1 SGHNT and CDR2 YYREEE (reference sequence).

The V gene is TRBV29-1, the J gene TRBJ2-1; 9 bases align to TRBD2. CDR1 is SQVTM, CDR2 ANQGSEA, per germline. The junction had 4 bases not matched to a gene; V was cut back by 7 bases and J by 3 bases. The CDR3 length is 13 residues. The CDR3 here is CSAETSGYNEQFF. The CDR3 bases are TGCAGCGCTGAGACTAGCGGCTACAATGAGCAGTTCTTC.

J is TRBJ1-2 and V is TRBV13; D unresolved. Germline V lookup: CDR1 PRHDT, CDR2 FYEKMQ (reference sequence). V was cut by 2 bases and J by 4 bases, with 5 bases left in between. This CDR3 has 12 amino acids. CDR3 sequence (DNA): TGTGCCAGCAGCTTACGGGTCTATGGCTACACCTTC. As protein: CASSLRVYGYTF.

V is TRBV2 and J is TRBJ2-3; D may correspond to TRBD1 or TRBD2 (5 bases each). V lost 1 base to trimming and J lost 4 bases, with 9 bases between them. Germline V gene lookup returns CDR1 SNHLY and CDR2 FYNNEI. This CDR3 region has 14 residues. The CDR3 sequence: CASSEGQGADTQYF. In DNA form, the CDR3 reads TGTGCCAGCAGTGAAGGGCAGGGAGCAGATACGCAGTATTTT.

The rearrangement joins TRBV7-2 to TRBJ1-5; D gene ambiguous. Germline assignment: CDR1 SGHTA and CDR2 FQGNSA. The CDR3 is made up of 16 amino acids. V shed 2 bases and J shed 3 bases, with 14 bases lying between them. Here the CDR3 DNA reads TGTGCCAGCAGCTTATTTCCTCGGAACTTCAATCAGCCCCAGCATTTT. It specifies CASSLFPRNFNQPQHF.

The rearrangement links TRBV5-8 to TRBJ1-5, with TRBD1 as a possible D gene (5 bases). CDR1 is SGHTS and CDR2 is YDEGEE in the germline V gene. This CDR3 is built from 14 residues. V shed 3 bases and J shed 2 bases, with 9 bases lying between them. The CDR3 DNA reads TGTGCCAGCAGCTGGGACCCGGGCAATCAGCCCCAGCATTTT. It yields the protein CASSWDPGNQPQHF.

This chain uses TRBV19 with TRBJ2-1; TRBD2 matches 8 bases. CDR1 is LNHDA and CDR2 is SQIVND in the germline V gene (reference sequence). The CDR3 runs to 16 residues. After removal of 8 bases from V and 5 bases from J, the junction contained 14 bases not matched to a gene. The CDR3: CASQEGAGVGHNEQFF. CDR3 DNA: TGTGCCAGTCAGGAAGGAGCGGGAGTTGGGCACAATGAGCAGTTCTTC.

This chain joins TRBV9 and TRBJ2-1; TRBD2 is a possible D gene (5 bases). Germline CDR1 reads SGDLS; CDR2 reads YYNGEE. Trimming left V 0 bases short and J 9 bases short, with 16 bases between. The CDR3 consists of 15 residues. Here the CDR3 reads CASSVEGSARGEQFF. In DNA, the CDR3 is TGTGCCAGCAGCGTAGAAGGTTCCGCCCGGGGTGAGCAGTTCTTC. Full variable domain (rest looked up from reference TRBV9 and TRBJ2-1): DSGVTQTPKHLITATGQRVTLRCSPRSGDLSVYWYQQSLDQGLQFLIQYYNGEERAKGNILERFSAQQFPDLHSELNLSSLELGDSALYFCASSVEGSARGEQFFGPGTRLTVL.

The chain is built from TRBV7-9 and TRBJ1-5; D unresolved. V dropped 3 bases and J dropped 0 bases, with 6 bases sitting between them. The CDR3 is 14 residues long. Germline V gene data show CDR1 as SEHNR and CDR2 as FQNEAQ (reference sequence). CDR3 bases: TGTGCCAGCAGCTTTGTTTATAGCAATCAGCCCCAGCATTTT. Translating gives CASSFVYSNQPQHF.

The V call is TRBV5-4, the J call TRBJ2-7; D uncertain. Germline loops: CDR1 SGHNT, CDR2 YYREEE (reference sequence). The CDR3 sequence is 12 residues long. V dropped 0 bases and J dropped 7 bases, with 8 bases sitting between them. Here the CDR3 reads CASSLGSEEQYF. CDR3 nucleotide sequence: TGTGCCAGCAGCTTGGGCTCGGAGGAGCAGTACTTC. Using reference TRBV5-4 and TRBJ2-7 for the parts outside the CDR3, the full variable domain is ETGVTQSPTHLIKTRGQQVTLRCSSQSGHNTVSWYQQALGQGPQFIFQYYREEENGRGNFPPRFSGLQFPNYSSELNVNALELDDSALYLCASSLGSEEQYFGPGTRLTVT.

This chain links TRBV19 with TRBJ2-3, with a tentative D call TRBD2 (6 bases). Trimming stripped 1 base from V and 0 bases from J, with 14 bases between. The CDR3 is 17 residues long. Looked up from germline, CDR1 is LNHDA and CDR2 is SQIVND (reference sequence). The CDR3 DNA sequence: TGTGCCAGTAGTATAGCGCGGGGTCCCTCTAGCACAGATACGCAGTATTTT. Protein sequence: CASSIARGPSSTDTQYF.